There are a few counts of the clone carrying this T cell receptor beta chain. Its antigen remains unknown. The CDR3 regions of TCR beta were amplified from RNA transcripts. The TCR CDR3 first-round RT-PCR relied on the HTBI primer set. TCRdb re-called the multiplex PCR reads with MiXCR, one entry per CDR3 protein. This table has a few hundred thousand distinct CDR3 sequences, around 25% appearing once. These data are taken from a study of T cells in Graves' hyperthyroidism and ophthalmopathy. Across the study: Blood from the periphery was taken at initial diagnosis, before any treatment. Study observations and caveats: The majority of expanded thyroid clonotypes above 0.001 also appeared in blood.

The CDR3 is made up of 16 amino acids. The V and J ends lost 5 bases and 7 bases, in that order; junction bases with no gene match: 15. Graves' hyperthyroidism was deemed stable given no ophthalmopathy progression within 18 months. Over 9 ml of fresh peripheral blood supplied the PBMCs. The clonotype comes from a man aged 45-60 years with Graves' hyperthyroidism. Material: blood. The genes are TRBV12-3 or TRBV12-4 and TRBJ2-7, with 9 bases aligning to TRBD1. The CDR3 loop reads CASSVFVGTGPTEQYF. The CDR3, as DNA: TGTGCCAGCAGTGTCTTTGTGGGGACAGGGCCTACGGAGCAGTACTTC.